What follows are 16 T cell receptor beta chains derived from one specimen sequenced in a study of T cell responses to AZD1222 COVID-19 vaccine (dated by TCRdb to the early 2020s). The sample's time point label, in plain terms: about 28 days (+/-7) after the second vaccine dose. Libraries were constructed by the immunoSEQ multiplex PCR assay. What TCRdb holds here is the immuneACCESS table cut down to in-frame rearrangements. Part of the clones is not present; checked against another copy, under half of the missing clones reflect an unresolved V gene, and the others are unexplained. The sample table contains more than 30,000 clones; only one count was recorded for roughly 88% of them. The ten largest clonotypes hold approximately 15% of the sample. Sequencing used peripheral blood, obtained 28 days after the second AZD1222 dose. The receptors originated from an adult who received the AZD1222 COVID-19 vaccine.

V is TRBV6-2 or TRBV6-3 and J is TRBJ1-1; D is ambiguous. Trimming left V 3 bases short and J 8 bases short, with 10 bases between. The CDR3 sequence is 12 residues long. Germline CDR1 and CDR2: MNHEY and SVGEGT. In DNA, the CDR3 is TGTGCCAGCAGTTATTTTACGGCGGAAGCTTTCTTT. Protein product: CASSYFTAEAFF.

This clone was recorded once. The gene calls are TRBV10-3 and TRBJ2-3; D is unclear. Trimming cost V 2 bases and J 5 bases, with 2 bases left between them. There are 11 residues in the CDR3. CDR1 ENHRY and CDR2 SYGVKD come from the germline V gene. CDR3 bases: TGTGCCATCAGTGAGGGAGATACGCAGTATTTT. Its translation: CAISEGDTQYF.

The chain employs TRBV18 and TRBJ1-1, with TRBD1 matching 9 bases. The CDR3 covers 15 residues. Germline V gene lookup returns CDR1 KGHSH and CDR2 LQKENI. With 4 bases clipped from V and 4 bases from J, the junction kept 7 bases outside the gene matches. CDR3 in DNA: TGTGCCAGCTCACTACAGGGGGCCGGGGCCACTGAAGCTTTCTTT. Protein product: CASSLQGAGATEAFF. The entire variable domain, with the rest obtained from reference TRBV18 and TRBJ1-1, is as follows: NAGVMQNPRHLVRRRGQEARLRCSPMKGHSHVYWYRQLPEEGLKFMVYLQKENIIDESGMPKERFSAEFPKEGPSILRIQQVVRGDSAAYFCASSLQGAGATEAFFGQGTRLTVV.

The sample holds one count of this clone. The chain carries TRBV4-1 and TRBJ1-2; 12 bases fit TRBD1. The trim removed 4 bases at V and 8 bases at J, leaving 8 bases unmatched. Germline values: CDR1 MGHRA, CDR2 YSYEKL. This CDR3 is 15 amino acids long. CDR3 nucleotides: TGCGCCAGCAGCCCCCAGGGACAGGGGGCGTGGGGCTACACCTTC. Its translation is CASSPQGQGAWGYTF.

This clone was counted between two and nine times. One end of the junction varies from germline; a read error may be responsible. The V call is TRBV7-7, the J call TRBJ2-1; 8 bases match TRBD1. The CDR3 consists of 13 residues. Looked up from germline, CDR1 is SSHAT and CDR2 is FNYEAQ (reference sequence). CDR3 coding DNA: TGTGCTAGCAGCCGGGACAGGAACAATGAGCAGTTCTTC. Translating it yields CASSRDRNNEQFF.

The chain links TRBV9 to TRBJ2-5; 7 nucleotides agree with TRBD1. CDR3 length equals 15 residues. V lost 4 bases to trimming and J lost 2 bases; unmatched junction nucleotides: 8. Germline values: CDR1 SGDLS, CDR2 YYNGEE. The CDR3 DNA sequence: TGTGCCAGCAGCCGCGGACCGGGACAGCAAGAGACCCAGTACTTC. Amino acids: CASSRGPGQQETQYF.

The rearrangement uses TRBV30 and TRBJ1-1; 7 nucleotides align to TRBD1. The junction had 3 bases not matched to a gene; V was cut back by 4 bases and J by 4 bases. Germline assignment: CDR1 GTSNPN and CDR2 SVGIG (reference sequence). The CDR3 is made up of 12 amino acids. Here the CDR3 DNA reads TGTGCCTGGACCCCAGGGGGCACTGAAGCTTTCTTT. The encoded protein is CAWTPGGTEAFF. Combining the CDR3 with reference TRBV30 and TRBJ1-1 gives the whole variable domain SQTIHQWPATLVQPVGSPLSLECTVEGTSNPNLYWYRQAAGRGLQLLFYSVGIGQISSEVPQNLSASRPQDRQFILSSKKLLLSDSGFYLCAWTPGGTEAFFGQGTRLTVV.

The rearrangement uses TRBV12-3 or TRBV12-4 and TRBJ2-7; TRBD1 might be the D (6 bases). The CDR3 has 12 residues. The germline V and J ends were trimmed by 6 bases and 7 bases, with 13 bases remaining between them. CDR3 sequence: CASSLTRGEQYF. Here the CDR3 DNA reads TGTGCCAGCAGCCTCACTAGGGGGGAGCAGTACTTC.

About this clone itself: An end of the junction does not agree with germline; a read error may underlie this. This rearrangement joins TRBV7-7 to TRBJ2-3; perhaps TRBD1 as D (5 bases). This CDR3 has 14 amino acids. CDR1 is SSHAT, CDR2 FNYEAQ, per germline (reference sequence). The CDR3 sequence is CASSLGLGLDTQYF. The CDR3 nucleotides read TGTGCTAGCAGCTTGGGGCTCGGGCTAGATACGCAGTATTTT.

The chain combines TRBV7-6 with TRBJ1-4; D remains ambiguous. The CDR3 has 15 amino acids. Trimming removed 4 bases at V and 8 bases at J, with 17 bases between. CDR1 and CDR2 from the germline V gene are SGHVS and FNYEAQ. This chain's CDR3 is CASSSRGGLGEKLFF. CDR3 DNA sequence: TGTGCCAGCAGCTCCAGAGGCGGCCTGGGGGAAAAACTGTTTTTT.

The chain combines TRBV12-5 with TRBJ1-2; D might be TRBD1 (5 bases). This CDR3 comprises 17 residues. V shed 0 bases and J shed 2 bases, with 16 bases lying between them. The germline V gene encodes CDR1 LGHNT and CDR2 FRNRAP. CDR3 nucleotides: TGTGCTAGTGGTTTGGTCCTCGGGGGACCGACGAACTATGGCTACACCTTC. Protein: CASGLVLGGPTNYGYTF.

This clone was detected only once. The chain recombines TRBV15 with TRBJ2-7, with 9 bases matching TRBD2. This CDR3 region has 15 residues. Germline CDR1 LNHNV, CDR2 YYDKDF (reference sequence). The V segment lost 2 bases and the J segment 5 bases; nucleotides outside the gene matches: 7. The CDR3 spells CATSRSPGLADEQYF. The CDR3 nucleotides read TGTGCCACCAGCAGATCCCCGGGACTAGCTGACGAGCAGTACTTC.

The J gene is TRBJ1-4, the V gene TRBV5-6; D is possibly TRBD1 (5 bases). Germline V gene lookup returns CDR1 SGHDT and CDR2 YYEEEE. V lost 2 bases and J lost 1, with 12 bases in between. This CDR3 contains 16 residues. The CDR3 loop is CASSLYGHRTNEKLFF. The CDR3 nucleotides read TGTGCCAGCAGCTTATACGGACATAGAACTAATGAAAAACTGTTTTTT.

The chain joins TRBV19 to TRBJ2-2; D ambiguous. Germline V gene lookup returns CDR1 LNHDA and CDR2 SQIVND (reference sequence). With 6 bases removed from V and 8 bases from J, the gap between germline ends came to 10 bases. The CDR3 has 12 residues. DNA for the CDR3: TGTGCCAGTAGCCCACCTAAAGGGGAGCTGTTTTTT. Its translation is CASSPPKGELFF. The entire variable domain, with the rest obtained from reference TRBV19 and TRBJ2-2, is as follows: DGGITQSPKYLFRKEGQNVTLSCEQNLNHDAMYWYRQDPGQGLRLIYYSQIVNDFQKGDIAEGYSVSREKKESFPLTVTSAQKNPTAFYLCASSPPKGELFFGEGSRLTVL.

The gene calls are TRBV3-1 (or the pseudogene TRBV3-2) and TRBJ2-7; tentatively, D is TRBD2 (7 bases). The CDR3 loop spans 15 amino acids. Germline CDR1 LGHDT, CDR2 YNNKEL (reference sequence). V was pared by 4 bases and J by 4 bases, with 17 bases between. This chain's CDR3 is CASSPSGRGGYEQYF. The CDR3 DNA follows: TGTGCCAGCAGCCCGTCGGGGAGGGGGGGATACGAGCAGTACTTC.

DNA for the CDR3: TGTGCCAGCAGCGCCGGGACTTCCAGAAATCAGCCCCAGCATTTT. Translating gives CASSAGTSRNQPQHF. The chain links TRBV9 to TRBJ1-5, with a tentative D call TRBD1 (5 bases). Germline CDR1 reads SGDLS; CDR2 reads YYNGEE. CDR3 length: 15 residues. V lost 3 bases and J 4 bases, leaving 14 bases between the germline ends.